The clone carrying this T cell receptor (beta chain) was observed a few times. Original handling: Reference gene primer amplification yielded estimated nucleated cell counts. Sequencing used immunoSEQ multiplex PCR; TCRdb keeps in-frame clones, though not all of them. V and J calls and clone size come straight from that table; D and trimming were deduced from the DNA. The sample records some 190,000 clones, about 88% being singletons. This sample was taken from a study of blood T cell repertoires in COVID-19. Trimming took 3 bases from V and 6 from J, leaving 12 bases between them. This CDR3 is built from 12 residues. From germline, CDR1 is GTSNPN and CDR2 SVGIG (reference sequence).

The sequencing input was PBMCs or T cells enriched from blood (not recorded which). The gene calls are TRBV30 and TRBJ2-7; perhaps TRBD1 as D (6 bases). The sequence was collected from a woman in her forties with acute COVID-19. The CDR3 is CAWSTTGREQYF. As DNA, the CDR3 is TGTGCCTGGAGCACTACAGGGCGCGAGCAGTACTTC. The full variable domain, rest sourced from reference TRBV30 and TRBJ2-7, is SQTIHQWPATLVQPVGSPLSLECTVEGTSNPNLYWYRQAAGRGLQLLFYSVGIGQISSEVPQNLSASRPQDRQFILSSKKLLLSDSGFYLCAWSTTGREQYFGPGTRLTVT.